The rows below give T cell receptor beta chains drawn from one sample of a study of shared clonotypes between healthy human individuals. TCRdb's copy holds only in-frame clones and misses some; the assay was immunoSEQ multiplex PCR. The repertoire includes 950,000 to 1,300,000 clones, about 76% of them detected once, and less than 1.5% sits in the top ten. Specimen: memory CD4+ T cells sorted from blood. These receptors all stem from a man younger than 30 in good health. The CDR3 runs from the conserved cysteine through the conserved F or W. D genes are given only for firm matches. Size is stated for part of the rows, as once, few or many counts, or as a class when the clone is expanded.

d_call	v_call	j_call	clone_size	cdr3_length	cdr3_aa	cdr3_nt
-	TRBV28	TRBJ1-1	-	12	CAIWGLNTEAFF	TGTGCCATTTGGGGGTTAAACACTGAAGCTTTCTTT
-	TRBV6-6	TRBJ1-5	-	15	CASAPRDRRGQPQHF	TGTGCCAGCGCTCCCCGAGACAGGAGGGGGCAGCCCCAGCATTTT
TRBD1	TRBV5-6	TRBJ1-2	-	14	CASSRTGPNYGYTF	TGTGCCAGCAGTAGGACAGGGCCTAACTATGGCTACACCTTC
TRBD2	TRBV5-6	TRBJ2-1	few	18	CASSQRTSGIPSYNEQFF	TGTGCCAGCAGCCAGAGGACTAGCGGGATTCCCTCCTACAATGAGCAGTTCTTC
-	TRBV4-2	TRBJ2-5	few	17	CASSQGVTGPQDETQYF	TGTGCCAGCAGCCAGGGTGTGACCGGACCCCAAGACGAGACCCAGTACTTC
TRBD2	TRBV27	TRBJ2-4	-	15	CASSSSGARGDIQYF	TGTGCCAGCAGTTCCTCGGGGGCGCGGGGGGACATTCAGTACTTC
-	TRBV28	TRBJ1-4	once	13	CASVGGQNEKLFF	TGTGCCAGCGTGGGCGGCCAAAATGAAAAACTGTTTTTT
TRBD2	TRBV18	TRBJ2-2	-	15	CASSPPGTSAGELFF	TGTGCCAGCTCACCACCCGGGACTAGCGCCGGGGAGCTGTTTTTT
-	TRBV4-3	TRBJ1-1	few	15	CASSQDLGPGTEAFF	TGCGCCAGCAGCCAAGATTTGGGGCCGGGCACTGAAGCTTTCTTT
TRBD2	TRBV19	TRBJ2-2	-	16	CASSIRTSRNTGELFF	TGTGCCAGTAGTATTAGGACTAGTAGGAACACCGGGGAGCTGTTTTTT
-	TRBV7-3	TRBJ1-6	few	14	CASSSGAYNSPLHF	TGTGCCAGCAGCTCCGGGGCCTATAATTCACCCCTCCACTTT
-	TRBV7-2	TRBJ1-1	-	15	CASSPTSGGNTEAFF	TGTGCCAGCAGCCCGACTTCGGGGGGTAACACTGAAGCTTTCTTT
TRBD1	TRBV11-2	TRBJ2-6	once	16	CASSPQGAGGANVLTF	TGTGCCAGCAGCCCCCAGGGGGCAGGCGGGGCCAACGTCCTGACTTTC
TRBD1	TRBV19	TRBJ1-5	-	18	CASSIQGQGRGGNQPQHF	TGTGCCAGTAGTATACAAGGACAGGGGAGAGGTGGCAATCAGCCCCAGCATTTT
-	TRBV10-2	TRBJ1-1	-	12	CASQEKSREAFF	TGCGCCAGCCAAGAGAAATCCCGGGAAGCTTTCTTT
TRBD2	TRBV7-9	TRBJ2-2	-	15	CASSWTSGFAGELFF	TGTGCCAGCAGTTGGACTAGCGGGTTCGCCGGGGAGCTGTTTTTT
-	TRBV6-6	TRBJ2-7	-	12	CASRQGSYEQYF	TGTGCCAGCAGACAGGGTTCCTACGAGCAGTACTTC
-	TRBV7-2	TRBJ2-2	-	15	CASSLSRTNTGELFF	TGTGCCAGCAGCTTATCGAGGACGAACACCGGGGAGCTGTTTTTT
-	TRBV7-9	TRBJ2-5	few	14	CASSSGQGILAQYF	-
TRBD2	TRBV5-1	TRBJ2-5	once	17	CASSLKGSGTLGETQYF	TGCGCCAGCAGCTTGAAGGGTAGCGGGACCCTTGGAGAGACCCAGTACTTC
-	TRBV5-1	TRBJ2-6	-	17	CASSLYGNPTGANVLTF	TGCGCCAGCAGCTTGTACGGGAACCCAACTGGGGCCAACGTCCTGACTTTC
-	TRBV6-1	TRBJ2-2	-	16	CASSEVQGISTGELFF	TGTGCCAGCAGTGAAGTCCAGGGGATTAGCACCGGGGAGCTGTTTTTT
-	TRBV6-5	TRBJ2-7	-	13	CASSPFGPYEQYF	TGTGCCAGCAGTCCCTTCGGACCCTACGAGCAGTACTTC
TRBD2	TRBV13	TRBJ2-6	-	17	CASSYSRGLGGANVLTF	TGTGCCAGCAGTTATTCGAGGGGACTAGGTGGGGCCAACGTCCTGACTTTC
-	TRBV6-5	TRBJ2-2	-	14	CASRKGGVAGELFF	TGTGCCAGCAGGAAAGGGGGGGTCGCCGGGGAGCTGTTTTTT
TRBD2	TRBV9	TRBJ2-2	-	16	CASSVVASGTTGELFF	TGTGCCAGCAGCGTAGTGGCTAGCGGAACCACCGGGGAGCTGTTTTTT
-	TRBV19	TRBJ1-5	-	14	CASKVTGGGQPQHF	TGTGCCAGTAAGGTGACGGGGGGAGGTCAGCCCCAGCATTTT
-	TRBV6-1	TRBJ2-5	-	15	CASTRLGGLEETQYF	TGTGCCAGCACCCGATTGGGGGGCCTGGAGGAGACCCAGTACTTC
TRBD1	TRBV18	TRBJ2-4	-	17	CASSPKDRGIGKNIQYF	TGTGCCAGCTCACCCAAGGACAGGGGGATTGGCAAAAACATTCAGTACTTC
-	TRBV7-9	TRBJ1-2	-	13	CASSLRGGYGYTF	TGTGCCAGCAGCTTACGGGGTGGCTATGGCTACACCTTC
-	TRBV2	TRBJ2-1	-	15	CASRPPQAGNNEQFF	TGTGCCAGCAGACCACCCCAGGCGGGTAACAATGAGCAGTTCTTC
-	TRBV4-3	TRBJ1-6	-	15	CASSQYSGENSPLHF	TGCGCCAGCAGCCAATATTCGGGGGAAAATTCACCCCTCCACTTT
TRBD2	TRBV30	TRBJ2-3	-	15	CASPGLAGVTDTQYF	TGTGCCTCCCCGGGACTAGCGGGAGTCACAGATACGCAGTATTTT
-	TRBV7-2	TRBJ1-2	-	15	CASSRGDRDNYGYTF	TGTGCCAGCAGCCGCGGGGACCGGGACAACTATGGCTACACCTTC
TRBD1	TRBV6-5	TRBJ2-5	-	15	CASRSDRGRGETQYF	TGTGCCAGCAGGTCCGACAGGGGGCGTGGAGAGACCCAGTACTTC
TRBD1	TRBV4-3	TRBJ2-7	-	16	CASSQEPLGTAYEQYF	TGCGCCAGCAGCCAAGAGCCTCTGGGGACAGCCTACGAGCAGTACTTC
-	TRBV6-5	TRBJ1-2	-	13	CASSYGQNYGYTF	TGTGCCAGCAGTTACGGCCAGAACTATGGCTACACCTTC
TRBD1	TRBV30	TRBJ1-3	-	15	CAWTRTGSSGNTIYF	TGTGCCTGGACCAGGACAGGGAGCTCTGGAAACACCATATATTTT
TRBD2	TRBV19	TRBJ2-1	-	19	CASSLRVLAGVSSYNEQFF	TGTGCCAGTAGTCTTCGGGTACTAGCGGGAGTCAGCTCCTACAATGAGCAGTTCTTC
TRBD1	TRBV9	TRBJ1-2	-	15	CASSAGGQGFTGYTF	TGTGCCAGCAGCGCTGGAGGACAGGGGTTTACTGGCTACACCTTC
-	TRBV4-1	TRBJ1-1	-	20	CASSQEGPTGPPKKRTEAFF	TGCGCCAGCAGCCAAGAGGGTCCTACAGGACCGCCCAAAAAGCGGACTGAAGCTTTCTTT
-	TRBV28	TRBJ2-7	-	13	CASRRDGSYEQYF	TGTGCCAGCAGGAGGGACGGTTCCTACGAGCAGTACTTC
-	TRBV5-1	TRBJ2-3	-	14	CASSLGGQGDTQYF	TGCGCCAGCAGCTTGGGGGGGCAAGGAGATACGCAGTATTTT
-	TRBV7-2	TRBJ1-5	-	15	CASSLAPGSGQPQHF	TGTGCCAGCAGCTTAGCGCCAGGGTCGGGTCAGCCCCAGCATTTT
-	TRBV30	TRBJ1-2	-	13	CAWSPEGDYGYTF	TGTGCCTGGAGCCCCGAGGGGGACTATGGCTACACCTTC
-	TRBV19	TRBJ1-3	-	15	CASSAQSVSGNTIYF	TGTGCCAGTAGTGCCCAATCCGTCTCTGGAAACACCATATATTTT
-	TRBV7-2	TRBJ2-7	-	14	CASSDGLSSYEQYF	TGTGCCAGCAGCGATGGACTAAGCTCCTACGAGCAGTACTTC
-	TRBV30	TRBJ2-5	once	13	CAWSVLSGETQYF	TGTGCCTGGAGTGTACTATCCGGGGAGACCCAGTACTTC
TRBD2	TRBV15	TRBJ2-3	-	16	CATSSRTSGGTDTQYF	TGTGCCACCAGCAGCAGGACTAGCGGGGGAACAGATACGCAGTATTTT
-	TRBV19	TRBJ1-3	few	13	CASMPRSGNTIYF	TGTGCCAGTATGCCCCGCTCTGGAAACACCATATATTTT
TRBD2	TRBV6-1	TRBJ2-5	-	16	CASSGGLAGEVKTQYF	TGTGCCAGCAGTGGAGGACTAGCGGGAGAGGTGAAGACCCAGTACTTC
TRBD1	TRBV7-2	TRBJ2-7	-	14	CASSLRQGVVEQYF	TGTGCCAGCAGCTTACGACAGGGGGTAGTCGAGCAGTACTTC
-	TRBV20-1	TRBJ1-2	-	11	CSASGGGGYTF	TGCAGTGCTAGTGGCGGTGGAGGCTACACCTTC
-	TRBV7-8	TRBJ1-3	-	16	CASSERNRQIGNTIYF	TGTGCCAGCAGCGAAAGAAACCGACAGATTGGAAACACCATATATTTT
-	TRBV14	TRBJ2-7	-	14	CASSLRGVTYEQYF	TGTGCCAGCAGCCTTCGGGGAGTCACCTACGAGCAGTACTTC
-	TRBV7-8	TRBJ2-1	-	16	CASSSGRIGSYNEQFF	TGTGCCAGCAGCTCAGGCCGGATTGGCTCCTACAATGAGCAGTTCTTC
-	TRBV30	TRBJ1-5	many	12	CAWTINNQPQHF	TGTGCCTGGACCATCAACAATCAGCCCCAGCATTTT
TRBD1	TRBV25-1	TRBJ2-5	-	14	CASSPTGPLETQYF	TGTGCCAGCAGCCCGACAGGGCCCCTTGAGACCCAGTACTTC
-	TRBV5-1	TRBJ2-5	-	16	CASSGGTATRQETQYF	TGCGCCAGCAGCGGCGGGACAGCAACCCGCCAAGAGACCCAGTACTTC
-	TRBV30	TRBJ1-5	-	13	CAWSHGSNQPQHF	TGTGCCTGGAGTCACGGTAGCAATCAGCCCCAGCATTTT